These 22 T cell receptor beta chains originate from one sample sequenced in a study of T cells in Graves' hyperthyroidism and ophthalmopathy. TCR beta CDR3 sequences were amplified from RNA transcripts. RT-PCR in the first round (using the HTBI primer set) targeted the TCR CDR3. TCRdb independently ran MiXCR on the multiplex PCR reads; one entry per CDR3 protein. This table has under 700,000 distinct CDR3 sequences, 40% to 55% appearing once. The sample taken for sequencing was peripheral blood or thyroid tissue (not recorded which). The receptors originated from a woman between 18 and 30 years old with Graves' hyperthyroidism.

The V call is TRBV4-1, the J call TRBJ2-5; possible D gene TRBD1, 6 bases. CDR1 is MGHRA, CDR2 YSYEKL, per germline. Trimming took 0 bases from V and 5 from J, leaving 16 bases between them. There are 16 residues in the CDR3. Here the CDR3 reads CASSQDLAGDRETQYF. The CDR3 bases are TGCGCCAGCAGCCAAGATCTGGCAGGGGACCGGGAGACCCAGTACTTC.

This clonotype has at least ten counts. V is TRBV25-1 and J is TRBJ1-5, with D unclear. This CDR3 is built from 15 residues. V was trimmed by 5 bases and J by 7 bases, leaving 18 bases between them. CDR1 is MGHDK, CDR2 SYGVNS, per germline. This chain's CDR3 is CASSNGRSSVQPQHF. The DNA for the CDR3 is TGTGCCAGCAGTAACGGCCGGAGCAGCGTGCAGCCCCAGCATTTT.

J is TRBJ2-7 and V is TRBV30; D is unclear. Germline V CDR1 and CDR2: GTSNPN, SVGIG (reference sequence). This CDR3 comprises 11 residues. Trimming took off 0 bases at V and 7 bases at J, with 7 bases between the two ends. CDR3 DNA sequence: TGTGCCTGGAGTGTACTGAATGAGCAGTACTTC. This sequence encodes CAWSVLNEQYF.

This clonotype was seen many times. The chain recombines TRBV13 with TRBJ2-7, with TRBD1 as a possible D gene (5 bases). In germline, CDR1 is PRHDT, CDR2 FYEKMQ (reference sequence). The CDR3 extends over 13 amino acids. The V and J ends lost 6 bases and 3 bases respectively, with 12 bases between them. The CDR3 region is CASRIRDNYEQYF. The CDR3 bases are TGTGCCAGCAGAATCAGGGATAACTACGAGCAGTACTTC.

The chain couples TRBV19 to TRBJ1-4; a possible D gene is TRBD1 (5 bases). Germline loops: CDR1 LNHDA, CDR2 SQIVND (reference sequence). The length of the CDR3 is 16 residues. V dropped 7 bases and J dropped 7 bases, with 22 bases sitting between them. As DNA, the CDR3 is TGTGCCAGTAACTTACGACTAGCGGGGCGAGGTGAAAAACTGTTTTTT. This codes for CASNLRLAGRGEKLFF.

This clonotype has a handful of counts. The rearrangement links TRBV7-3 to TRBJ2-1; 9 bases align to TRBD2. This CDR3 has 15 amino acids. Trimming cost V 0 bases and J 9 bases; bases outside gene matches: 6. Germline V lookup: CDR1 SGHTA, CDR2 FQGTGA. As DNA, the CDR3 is TGTGCCAGCAGCTTAACGGCTAGCGGGATGGGTGAGCAGTTCTTC. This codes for CASSLTASGMGEQFF.

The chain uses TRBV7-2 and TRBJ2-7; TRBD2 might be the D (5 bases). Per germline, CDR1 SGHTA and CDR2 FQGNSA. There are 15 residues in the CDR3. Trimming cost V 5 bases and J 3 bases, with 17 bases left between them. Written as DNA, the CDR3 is TGTGCCAGCAGCCAAGATTCGGGATACAGCTACGAGCAGTACTTC. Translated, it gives CASSQDSGYSYEQYF.

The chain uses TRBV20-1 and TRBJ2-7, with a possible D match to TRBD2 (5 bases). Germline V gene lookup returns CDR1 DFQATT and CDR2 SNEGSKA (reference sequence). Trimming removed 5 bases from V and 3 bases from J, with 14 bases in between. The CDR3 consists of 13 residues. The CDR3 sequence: CSALHGISYEQYF. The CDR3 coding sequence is TGCAGTGCTCTACACGGGATAAGCTACGAGCAGTACTTC.

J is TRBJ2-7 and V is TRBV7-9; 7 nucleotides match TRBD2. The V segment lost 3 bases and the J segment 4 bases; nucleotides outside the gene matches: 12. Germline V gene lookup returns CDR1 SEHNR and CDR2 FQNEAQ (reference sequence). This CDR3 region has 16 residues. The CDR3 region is CASSFEAGDLWYEQYF. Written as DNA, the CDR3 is TGTGCCAGCAGCTTTGAGGCGGGAGACCTTTGGTACGAGCAGTACTTC.

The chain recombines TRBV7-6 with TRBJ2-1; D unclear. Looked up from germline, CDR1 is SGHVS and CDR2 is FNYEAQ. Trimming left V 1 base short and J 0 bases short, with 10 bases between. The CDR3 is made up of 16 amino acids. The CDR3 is CASSLEAVSSYNEQFF. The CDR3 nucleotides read TGTGCCAGCAGCTTAGAGGCGGTGAGCTCCTACAATGAGCAGTTCTTC.

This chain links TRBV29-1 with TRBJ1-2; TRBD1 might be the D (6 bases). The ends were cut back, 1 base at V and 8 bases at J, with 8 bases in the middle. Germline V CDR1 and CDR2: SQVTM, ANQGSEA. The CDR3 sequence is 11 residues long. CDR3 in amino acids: CSVEGTEGYTF. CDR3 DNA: TGCAGCGTTGAAGGGACAGAGGGCTACACCTTC.

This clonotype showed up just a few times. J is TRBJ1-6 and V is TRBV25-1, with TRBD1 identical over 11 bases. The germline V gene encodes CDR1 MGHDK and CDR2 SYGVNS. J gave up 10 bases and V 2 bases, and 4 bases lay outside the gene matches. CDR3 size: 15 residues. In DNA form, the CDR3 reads TGTGCCAGCAGTGAAGACGGGACAGGGGGGTCACCCCTCCACTTT. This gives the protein CASSEDGTGGSPLHF. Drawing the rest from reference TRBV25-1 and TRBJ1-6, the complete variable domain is EADIYQTPRYLVIGTGKKITLECSQTMGHDKMYWYQQDPGMELHLIHYSYGVNSTEKGDLSSESTVSRIRTEHFPLTLESARPSHTSQYLCASSEDGTGGSPLHFGNGTRLTVT.

The CDR3 reads CASSLKTAKNTEAFF. CDR3 coding DNA: TGTGCCAGCAGCTTGAAGACAGCAAAGAACACTGAAGCTTTCTTT. The genes are TRBV5-4 and TRBJ1-1; D perhaps matches TRBD1 (5 bases). The CDR3 has 15 amino acids. Germline assignment: CDR1 SGHNT and CDR2 YYREEE (reference sequence). V dropped 1 base and J dropped 1 base, with 11 bases sitting between them.

The DNA of the CDR3 is TGCAGTGCCCCACTACTACTAGCGGGGCCTTACGAGCAGTACTTC. Protein: CSAPLLLAGPYEQYF. This chain joins TRBV20-1 and TRBJ2-7, with 10 nucleotides matching TRBD2. The ends lost 6 bases at V and 4 bases at J; junction bases unmatched: 12. The germline V gene has CDR1 DFQATT and CDR2 SNEGSKA (reference sequence). The CDR3 loop spans 15 amino acids.

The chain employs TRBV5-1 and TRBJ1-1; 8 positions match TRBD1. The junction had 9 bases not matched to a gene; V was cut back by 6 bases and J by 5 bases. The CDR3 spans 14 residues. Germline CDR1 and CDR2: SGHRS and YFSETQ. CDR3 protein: CASTRGQGRTEAFF. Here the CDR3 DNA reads TGCGCCAGCACCCGTGGACAGGGTCGAACTGAAGCTTTCTTT.

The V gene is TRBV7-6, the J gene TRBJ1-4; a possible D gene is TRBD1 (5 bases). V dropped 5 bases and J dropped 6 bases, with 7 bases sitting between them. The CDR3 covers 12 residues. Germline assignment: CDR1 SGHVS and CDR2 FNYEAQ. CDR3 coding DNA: TGTGCCAGCAGCAGGGGATATGAAAAACTGTTTTTT. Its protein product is CASSRGYEKLFF.

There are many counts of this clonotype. The CDR3 DNA reads as TGTGCCAGCACCGCCTGGACAGGGAGGAATCAGCCCCAGCATTTT. Translated, it gives CASTAWTGRNQPQHF. The rearrangement joins TRBV6-4 to TRBJ1-5, with 8 bases identical to TRBD1. Germline V lookup: CDR1 MRHNA, CDR2 SNTAGT. The CDR3 is made up of 15 amino acids. Unmatched junction bases numbered 9, after V lost 7 bases and J lost 4 bases.

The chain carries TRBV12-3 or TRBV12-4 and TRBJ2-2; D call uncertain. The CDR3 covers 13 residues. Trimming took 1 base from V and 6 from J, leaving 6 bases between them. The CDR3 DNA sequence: TGTGCCAGCAGTTTAGGGCAAGCCGGGGAGCTGTTTTTT. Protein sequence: CASSLGQAGELFF.

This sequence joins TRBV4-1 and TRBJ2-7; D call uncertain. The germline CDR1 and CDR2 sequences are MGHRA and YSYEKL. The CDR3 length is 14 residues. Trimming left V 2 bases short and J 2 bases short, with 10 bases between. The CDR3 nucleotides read TGCGCCAGCAGCCAAAGCAGGCTAGCCTACGAGCAGTACTTC. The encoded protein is CASSQSRLAYEQYF.

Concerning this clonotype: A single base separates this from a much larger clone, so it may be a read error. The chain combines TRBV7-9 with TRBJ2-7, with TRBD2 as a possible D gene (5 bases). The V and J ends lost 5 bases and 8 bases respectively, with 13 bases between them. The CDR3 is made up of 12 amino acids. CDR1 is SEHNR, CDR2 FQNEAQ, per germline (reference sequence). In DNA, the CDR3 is TGTGCCAGCAGCCCCCAAGAGCGGAAGCAGTACTTC. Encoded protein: CASSPQERKQYF. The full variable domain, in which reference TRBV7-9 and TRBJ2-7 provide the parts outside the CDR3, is DTGVSQNPRHKITKRGQNVTFRCDPISEHNRLYWYRQTLGQGPEFLTYFQNEAQLEKSRLLSDRFSAERPKGSFSTLEIQRTEQGDSAMYLCASSPQERKQYFGPGTRLTVT.

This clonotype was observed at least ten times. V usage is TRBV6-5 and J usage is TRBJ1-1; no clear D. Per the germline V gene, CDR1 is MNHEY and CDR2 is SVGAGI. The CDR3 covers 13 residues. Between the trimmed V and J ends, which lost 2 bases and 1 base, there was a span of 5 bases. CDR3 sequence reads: CASSYKPNTEAFF. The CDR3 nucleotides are TGTGCCAGCAGTTACAAACCGAACACTGAAGCTTTCTTT.

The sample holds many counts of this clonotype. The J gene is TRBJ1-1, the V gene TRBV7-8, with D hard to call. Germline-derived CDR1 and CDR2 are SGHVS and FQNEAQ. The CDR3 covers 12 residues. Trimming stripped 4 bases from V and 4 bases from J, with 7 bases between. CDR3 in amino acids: CASSSVSTEAFF. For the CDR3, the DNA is TGTGCCAGCAGCTCTGTAAGCACTGAAGCTTTCTTT.